Following are 5 T cell receptor beta chains from one sample sequenced in a study of blood T cell repertoires in COVID-19. The assay was immunoSEQ multiplex PCR, and TCRdb's table has in-frame clones only and misses some. The sample records 200,000 to 250,000 clones, roughly nine tenths being singletons. Input material: peripheral blood. The receptors come from a woman aged 45-65 years with COVID-19, enrolled during active disease.

The rearrangement joins TRBV19 to TRBJ1-3; 8 bases are a match to TRBD1. This CDR3 contains 16 residues. Losses at the gene ends were 3 bases for V and 3 bases for J; bases not matched to a gene: 7. Germline V gene sequence: CDR1 LNHDA, CDR2 SQIVND (reference sequence). For the CDR3, the DNA is TGTGCCAGTAGTATCTTGACAGGGGATGGTGGAAACACCATATATTTT. It codes for CASSILTGDGGNTIYF.

The chain links TRBV7-6 to TRBJ2-1, with 8 bases matching TRBD1. Losses at the gene ends were 5 bases for V and 4 bases for J; bases not matched to a gene: 16. Germline V lookup: CDR1 SGHVS, CDR2 FNYEAQ. CDR3 length: 18 amino acids. DNA of the CDR3: TGTGCCAGCAGCCACCGTACAGGGGGTAACTTTTTGTACAATGAGCAGTTCTTC. This codes for CASSHRTGGNFLYNEQFF.

The gene calls are TRBV28 and TRBJ1-1, with D perhaps TRBD1 (5 bases). There are 12 residues in the CDR3. From germline, CDR1 is MDHEN and CDR2 SYDVKM. V dropped 6 bases and J dropped 11 bases, with 16 bases sitting between them. The CDR3 region has the DNA TGTGCCAGCAGATCGGACCCGCCAGGGGCTTTCTTT. Its translation: CASRSDPPGAFF.

This sequence joins TRBV7-8 and TRBJ1-5; D is perhaps TRBD1 (6 bases). In germline, CDR1 is SGHVS, CDR2 FQNEAQ. V was shortened by 6 bases and J by 5 bases, with 14 bases between the two germline ends. CDR3 length: 14 amino acids. CDR3 bases: TGTGCCAGCAGTTCCTCCAGGGGAGATCAGCCCCAGCATTTT. Its translation: CASSSSRGDQPQHF. The variable domain in full, with the rest retrieved from reference TRBV7-8 and TRBJ1-5, is GAGVSQSPRYKVAKRGQDVALRCDPISGHVSLFWYQQALGQGPEFLTYFQNEAQLDKSGLPSDRFFAERPEGSVSTLKIQRTQQEDSAVYLCASSSSRGDQPQHFGDGTRLSIL.

The chain links TRBV2 to TRBJ1-1; D possibly corresponds to TRBD1 (5 bases). This CDR3 spans 14 amino acids. Germline CDR1 and CDR2: SNHLY and FYNNEI. The V end lost 7 bases, the J end lost 3 bases, and 15 bases lay between the germline ends. CDR3 sequence reads: CASNQGLRDTEAFF. The CDR3 DNA sequence: TGTGCCAGCAACCAGGGCCTCAGGGACACTGAAGCTTTCTTT.